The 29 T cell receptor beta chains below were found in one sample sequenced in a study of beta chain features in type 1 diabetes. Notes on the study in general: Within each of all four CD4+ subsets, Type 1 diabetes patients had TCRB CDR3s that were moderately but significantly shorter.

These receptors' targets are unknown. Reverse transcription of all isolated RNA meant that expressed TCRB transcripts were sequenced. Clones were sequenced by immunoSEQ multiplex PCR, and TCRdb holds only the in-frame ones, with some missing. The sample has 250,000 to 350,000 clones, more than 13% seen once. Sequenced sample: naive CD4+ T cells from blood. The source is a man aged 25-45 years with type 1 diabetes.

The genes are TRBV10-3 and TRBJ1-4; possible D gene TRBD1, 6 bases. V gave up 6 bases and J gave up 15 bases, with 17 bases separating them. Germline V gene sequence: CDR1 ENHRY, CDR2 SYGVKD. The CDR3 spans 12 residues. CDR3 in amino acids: CAISPDRNSLFF. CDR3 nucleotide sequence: TGTGCCATCAGCCCCGACAGGAATTCGTTGTTTTTT.

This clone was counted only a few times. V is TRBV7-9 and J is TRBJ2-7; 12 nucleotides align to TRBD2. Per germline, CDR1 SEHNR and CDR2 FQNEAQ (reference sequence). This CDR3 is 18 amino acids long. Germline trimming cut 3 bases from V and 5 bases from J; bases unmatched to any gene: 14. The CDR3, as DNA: TGTGCCAGCAGCTTCTGGGGCCTAGCGGGAGGGCCGGACGACGAGCAGTACTTC. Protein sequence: CASSFWGLAGGPDDEQYF.

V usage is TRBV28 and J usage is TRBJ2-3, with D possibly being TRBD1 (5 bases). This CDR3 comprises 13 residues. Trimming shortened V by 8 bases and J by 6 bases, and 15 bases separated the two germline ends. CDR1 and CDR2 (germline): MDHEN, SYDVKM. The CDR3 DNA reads TGTGCCAGCGAACTCGGACAAAAGGATACGCAGTATTTT. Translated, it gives CASELGQKDTQYF.

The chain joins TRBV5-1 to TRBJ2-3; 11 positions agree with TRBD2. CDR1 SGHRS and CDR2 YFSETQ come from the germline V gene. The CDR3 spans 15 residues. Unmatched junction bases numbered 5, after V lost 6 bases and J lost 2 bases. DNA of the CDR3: TGCGCCAGCAACCTAGCGGGAGGTTCCACAGATACGCAGTATTTT. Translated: CASNLAGGSTDTQYF.

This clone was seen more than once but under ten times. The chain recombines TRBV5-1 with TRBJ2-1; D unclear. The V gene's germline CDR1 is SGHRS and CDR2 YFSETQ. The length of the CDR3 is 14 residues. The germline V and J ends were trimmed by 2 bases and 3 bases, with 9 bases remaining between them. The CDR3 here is CASSLNENYNEQFF. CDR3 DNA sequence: TGCGCCAGCAGCTTAAACGAGAACTACAATGAGCAGTTCTTC.

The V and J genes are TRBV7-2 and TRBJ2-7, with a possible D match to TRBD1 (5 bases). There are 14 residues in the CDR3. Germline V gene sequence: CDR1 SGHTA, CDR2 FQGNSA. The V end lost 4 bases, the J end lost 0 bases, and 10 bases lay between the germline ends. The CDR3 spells CASSSGHHSYEQYF. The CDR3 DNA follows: TGTGCCAGCAGCTCCGGACATCACTCCTACGAGCAGTACTTC.

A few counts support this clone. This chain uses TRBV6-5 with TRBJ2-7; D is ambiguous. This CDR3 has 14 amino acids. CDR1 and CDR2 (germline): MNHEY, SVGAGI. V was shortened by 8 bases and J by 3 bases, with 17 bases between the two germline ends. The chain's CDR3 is CASAFADTNYEQYF. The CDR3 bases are TGTGCCAGCGCATTCGCAGACACGAACTACGAGCAGTACTTC.

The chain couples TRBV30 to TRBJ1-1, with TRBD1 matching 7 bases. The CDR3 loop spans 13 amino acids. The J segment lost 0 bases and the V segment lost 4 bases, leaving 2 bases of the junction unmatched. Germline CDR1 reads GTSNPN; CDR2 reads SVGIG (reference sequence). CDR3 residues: CAWTGQMNTEAFF. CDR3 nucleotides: TGTGCCTGGACGGGACAGATGAACACTGAAGCTTTCTTT.

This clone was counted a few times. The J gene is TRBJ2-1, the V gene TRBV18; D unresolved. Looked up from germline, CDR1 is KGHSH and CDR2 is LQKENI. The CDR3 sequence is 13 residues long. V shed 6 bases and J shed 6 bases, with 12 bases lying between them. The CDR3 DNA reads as TGTGCCAGCTCGCCCGATAACGGCAATGAGCAGTTCTTC. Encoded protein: CASSPDNGNEQFF. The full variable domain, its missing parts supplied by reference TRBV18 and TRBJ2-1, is NAGVMQNPRHLVRRRGQEARLRCSPMKGHSHVYWYRQLPEEGLKFMVYLQKENIIDESGMPKERFSAEFPKEGPSILRIQQVVRGDSAAYFCASSPDNGNEQFFGPGTRLTVL.

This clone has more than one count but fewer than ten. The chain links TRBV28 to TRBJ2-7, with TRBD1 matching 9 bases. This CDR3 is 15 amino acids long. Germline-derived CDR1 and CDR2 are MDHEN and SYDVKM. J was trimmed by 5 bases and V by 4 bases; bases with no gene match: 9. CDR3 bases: TGTGCCAGCAGTTCTGCCGGGACAGGGCTCGACGAGCAGTACTTC. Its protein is CASSSAGTGLDEQYF.

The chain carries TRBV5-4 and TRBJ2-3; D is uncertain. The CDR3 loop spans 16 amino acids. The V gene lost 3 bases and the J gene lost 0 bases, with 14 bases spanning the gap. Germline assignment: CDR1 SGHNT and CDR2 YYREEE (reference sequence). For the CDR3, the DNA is TGTGCCAGCAGCTCCCACAGTCGACCGAGCACAGATACGCAGTATTTT. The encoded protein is CASSSHSRPSTDTQYF.

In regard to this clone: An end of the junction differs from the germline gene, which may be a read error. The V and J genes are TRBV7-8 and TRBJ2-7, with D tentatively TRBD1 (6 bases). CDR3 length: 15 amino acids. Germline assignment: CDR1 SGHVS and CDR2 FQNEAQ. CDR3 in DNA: TGTGCCAGCAGCGAGCAGGGGCAGTCGTCCTCCGAGCAGTACTTC. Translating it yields CASSEQGQSSSEQYF.

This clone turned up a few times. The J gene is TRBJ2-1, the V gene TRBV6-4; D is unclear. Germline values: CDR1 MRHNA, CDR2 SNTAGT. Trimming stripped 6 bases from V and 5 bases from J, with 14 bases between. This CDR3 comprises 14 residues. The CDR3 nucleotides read TGTGCCAGCAGCCCTACCCAACGGGACAATGAGCAGTTCTTC. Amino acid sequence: CASSPTQRDNEQFF.

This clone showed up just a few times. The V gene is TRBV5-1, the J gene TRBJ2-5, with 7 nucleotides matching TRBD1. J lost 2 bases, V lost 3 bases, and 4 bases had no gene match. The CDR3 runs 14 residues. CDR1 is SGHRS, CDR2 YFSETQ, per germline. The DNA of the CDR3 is TGCGCCAGCAGCTCGACAGGGAATCAAGAGACCCAGTACTTC. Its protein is CASSSTGNQETQYF.

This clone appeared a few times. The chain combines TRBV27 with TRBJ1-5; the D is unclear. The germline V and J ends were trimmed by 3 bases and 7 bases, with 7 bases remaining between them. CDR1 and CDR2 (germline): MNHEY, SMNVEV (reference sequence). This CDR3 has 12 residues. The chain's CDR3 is CASSFYGQPQHF. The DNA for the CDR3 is TGTGCCAGCAGTTTTTACGGGCAGCCCCAGCATTTT.

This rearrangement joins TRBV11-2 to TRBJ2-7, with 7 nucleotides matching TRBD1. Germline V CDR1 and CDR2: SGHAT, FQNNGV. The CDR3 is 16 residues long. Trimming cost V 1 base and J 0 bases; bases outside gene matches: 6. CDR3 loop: CASSLAGQASSYEQYF. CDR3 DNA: TGTGCCAGCAGCTTAGCTGGACAGGCCTCCTCCTACGAGCAGTACTTC.

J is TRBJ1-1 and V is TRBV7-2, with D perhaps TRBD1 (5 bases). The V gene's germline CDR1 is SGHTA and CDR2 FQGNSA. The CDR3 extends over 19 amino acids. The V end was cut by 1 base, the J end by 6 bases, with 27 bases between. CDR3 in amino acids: CASSLGPTRGAGYMAEAFF. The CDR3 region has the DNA TGTGCCAGCAGCTTAGGCCCCACAAGGGGTGCGGGGTACATGGCTGAAGCTTTCTTT. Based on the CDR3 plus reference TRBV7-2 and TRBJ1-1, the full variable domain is GAGVSQSPSNKVTEKGKDVELRCDPISGHTALYWYRQSLGQGLEFLIYFQGNSAPDKSGLPSDRFSAERTGGSVSTLTIQRTQQEDSAVYLCASSLGPTRGAGYMAEAFFGQGTRLTVV.

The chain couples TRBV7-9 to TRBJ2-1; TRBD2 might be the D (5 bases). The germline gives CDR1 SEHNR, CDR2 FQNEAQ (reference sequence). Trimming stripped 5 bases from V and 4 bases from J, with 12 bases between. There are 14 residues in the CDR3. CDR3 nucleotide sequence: TGTGCCAGCAGCCCCTTCCGCGGGTACAATGAGCAGTTCTTC. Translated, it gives CASSPFRGYNEQFF. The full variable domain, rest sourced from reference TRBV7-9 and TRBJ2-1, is DTGVSQNPRHKITKRGQNVTFRCDPISEHNRLYWYRQTLGQGPEFLTYFQNEAQLEKSRLLSDRFSAERPKGSFSTLEIQRTEQGDSAMYLCASSPFRGYNEQFFGPGTRLTVL.

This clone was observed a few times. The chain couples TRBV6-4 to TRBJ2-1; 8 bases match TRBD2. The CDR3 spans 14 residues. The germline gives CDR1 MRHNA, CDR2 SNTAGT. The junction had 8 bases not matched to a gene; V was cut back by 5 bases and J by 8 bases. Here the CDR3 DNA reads TGTGCCAGCAGTTATCAAAGCGGGAGCCATGAGCAGTTCTTC. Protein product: CASSYQSGSHEQFF.

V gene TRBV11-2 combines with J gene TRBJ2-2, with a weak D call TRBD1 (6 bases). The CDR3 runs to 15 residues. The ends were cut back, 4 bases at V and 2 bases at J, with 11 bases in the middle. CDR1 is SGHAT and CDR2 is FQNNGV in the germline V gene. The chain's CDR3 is CASSYGGGNTGELFF. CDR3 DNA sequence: TGTGCCAGCAGCTACGGTGGGGGCAACACCGGGGAGCTGTTTTTT.

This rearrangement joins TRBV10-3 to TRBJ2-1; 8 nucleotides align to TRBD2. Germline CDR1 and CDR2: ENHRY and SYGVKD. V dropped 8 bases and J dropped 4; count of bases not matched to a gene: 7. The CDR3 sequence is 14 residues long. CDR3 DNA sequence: TGTGCCATCCGGGAGGGGCTGGCGTACAATGAGCAGTTCTTC. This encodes CAIREGLAYNEQFF.

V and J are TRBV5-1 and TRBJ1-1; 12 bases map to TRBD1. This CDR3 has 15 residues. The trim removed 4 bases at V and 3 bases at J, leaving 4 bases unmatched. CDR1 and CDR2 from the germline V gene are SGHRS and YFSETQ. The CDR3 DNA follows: TGCGCCAGCAGCGGGAGGGACAGGGGGCACACTGAAGCTTTCTTT. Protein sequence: CASSGRDRGHTEAFF.

DNA for the CDR3: TGTGCCAGCAGCTTAGGACAGGGGCTAGGCTATGGCTACACCTTC. Residues: CASSLGQGLGYGYTF. This chain uses TRBV7-9 with TRBJ1-2; 8 positions agree with TRBD1. Unmatched junction bases numbered 5, after V lost 1 base and J lost 4 bases. The CDR3 sequence is 15 residues long. The germline V gene has CDR1 SEHNR and CDR2 FQNEAQ (reference sequence).

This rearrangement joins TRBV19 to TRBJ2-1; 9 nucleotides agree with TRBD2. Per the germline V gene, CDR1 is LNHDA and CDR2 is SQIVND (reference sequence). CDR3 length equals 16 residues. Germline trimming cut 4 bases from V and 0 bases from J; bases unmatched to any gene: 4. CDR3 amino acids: CASSSLAGSSYNEQFF. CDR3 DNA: TGTGCCAGTAGTAGTCTAGCGGGGAGCTCCTACAATGAGCAGTTCTTC.

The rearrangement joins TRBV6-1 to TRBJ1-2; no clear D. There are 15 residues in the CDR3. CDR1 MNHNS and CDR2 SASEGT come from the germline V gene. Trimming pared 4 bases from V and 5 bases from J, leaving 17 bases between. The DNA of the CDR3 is TGTGCCAGCAGTGTGGCAGGTAGTACTGCGTATGGCTACACCTTC. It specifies CASSVAGSTAYGYTF.

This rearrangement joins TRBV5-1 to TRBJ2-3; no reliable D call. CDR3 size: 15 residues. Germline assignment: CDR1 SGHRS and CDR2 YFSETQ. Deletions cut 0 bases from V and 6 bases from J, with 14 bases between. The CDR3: CASSLDVLPRDTQYF. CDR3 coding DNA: TGCGCCAGCAGCTTGGATGTCCTCCCCCGGGATACGCAGTATTTT.

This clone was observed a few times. CDR3 DNA: TGTGCCAGCTCTACCGGTGCGCTCAATGAGCAGTTCTTC. Its translation: CASSTGALNEQFF. The J gene is TRBJ2-1, the V gene TRBV18; no reliable D call. The germline V and J ends were trimmed by 6 bases and 6 bases, with 12 bases remaining between them. Germline V gene lookup returns CDR1 KGHSH and CDR2 LQKENI. This CDR3 is 13 amino acids long.

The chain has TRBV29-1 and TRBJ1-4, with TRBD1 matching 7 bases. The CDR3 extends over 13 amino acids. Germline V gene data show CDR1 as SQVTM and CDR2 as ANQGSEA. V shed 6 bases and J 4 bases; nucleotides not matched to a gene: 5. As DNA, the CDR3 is TGCAGCGTGACAGGGTCCTATAATGAAAAACTGTTTTTT. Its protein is CSVTGSYNEKLFF.

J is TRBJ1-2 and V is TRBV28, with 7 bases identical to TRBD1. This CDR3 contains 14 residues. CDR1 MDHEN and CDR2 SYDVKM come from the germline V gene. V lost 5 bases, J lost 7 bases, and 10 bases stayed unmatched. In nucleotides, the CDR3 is TGTGCCAGCAGTAGTCACAGGGGCCAAAGTGGCTACACCTTC. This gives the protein CASSSHRGQSGYTF.